Shown below are 22 T cell receptor beta chains from a single sample sequenced in a study of blood T cell repertoires in COVID-19. Using immunoSEQ multiplex PCR, the repertoire was profiled, and TCRdb retains in-frame clones only, with some absent. The data contain 200,000 to 250,000 clones, under 85% of them seen just once; the ten biggest clones take up under 2%. Sequenced input: PBMCs or T cells enriched from blood (not recorded which). These receptors were taken from a man aged 60 to 69 who had recovered from COVID-19.

The chain recombines TRBV5-1 with TRBJ1-5, with D uncertain. CDR1 is SGHRS and CDR2 is YFSETQ in the germline V gene. Deletions cut 4 bases from V and 0 bases from J, with 8 bases between. The CDR3 is 14 residues long. The CDR3 sequence is CASSTGSSNQPQHF. CDR3 DNA sequence: TGCGCCAGCAGCACCGGGTCTAGCAATCAGCCCCAGCATTTT.

This rearrangement joins TRBV7-9 to TRBJ1-1; possibly TRBD1 for D (6 bases). The V gene lost 5 bases and the J gene lost 5 bases, with 15 bases spanning the gap. The CDR3 spans 14 residues. Germline V lookup: CDR1 SEHNR, CDR2 FQNEAQ (reference sequence). The CDR3 DNA reads TGTGCCAGCAGCCCAGGGGACCTTCTTACTGAAGCTTTCTTT. It specifies CASSPGDLLTEAFF.

The rearrangement joins TRBV10-3 to TRBJ2-3; 8 bases align to TRBD1. V lost 1 base, J lost 3 bases, and 3 bases stayed unmatched. CDR1 is ENHRY, CDR2 SYGVKD, per germline. The CDR3 runs 15 residues. The CDR3 here is CAISELGQATDTQYF. DNA of the CDR3: TGTGCCATCAGTGAGTTGGGACAGGCGACAGATACGCAGTATTTT.

The rearrangement uses TRBV30 and TRBJ2-1, with TRBD1 matching over 7 bases. There are 15 residues in the CDR3. Per germline, CDR1 GTSNPN and CDR2 SVGIG (reference sequence). Unmatched junction bases numbered 4, after V lost 2 bases and J lost 0 bases. The CDR3 DNA sequence: TGTGCCTGGAGTAGGGGGCAGGGCTCCTACAATGAGCAGTTCTTC. Its translation is CAWSRGQGSYNEQFF.

The table lists this clone with a few counts. V is TRBV6-6 and J is TRBJ2-1; no clear D. The CDR3 runs 14 residues. Germline lookup yields CDR1 MNHNY and CDR2 SVGAGI (reference sequence). V was cut by 8 bases and J by 1 base, with 12 bases left in between. CDR3 amino acids: CASRMGSSYNEQFF. The CDR3 region has the DNA TGTGCCAGCCGTATGGGCTCGTCCTACAATGAGCAGTTCTTC.

The chain carries TRBV3-1 (or the pseudogene TRBV3-2) and TRBJ2-7; 13 bases fit TRBD2. The CDR3 extends over 17 amino acids. Germline V gives CDR1 LGHDT, CDR2 YNNKEL (reference sequence). V was pared by 4 bases and J by 3 bases, with 9 bases of the junction left unmatched. CDR3 bases: TGTGCCAGCAGCCCCCTGGGACTAGCGGGGCTTATCTACGAGCAGTACTTC. Protein: CASSPLGLAGLIYEQYF.

This chain joins TRBV29-1 and TRBJ1-2, with D maybe TRBD1 (6 bases). Germline CDR1 reads SQVTM; CDR2 reads ANQGSEA. Trimming shortened V by 2 bases and J by 4 bases, and 11 bases separated the two germline ends. This CDR3 is built from 13 residues. The CDR3 is CSVERGALYGYTF. In DNA, the CDR3 is TGCAGCGTTGAACGGGGGGCCCTCTATGGCTACACCTTC.

The chain couples TRBV19 to TRBJ1-1; D is perhaps TRBD1 (5 bases). The CDR3 is 13 amino acids. Germline values: CDR1 LNHDA, CDR2 SQIVND (reference sequence). Trimming shortened V by 5 bases and J by 1 base, and 8 bases separated the two germline ends. The CDR3 loop reads CASSLGQNTEAFF. The DNA for the CDR3 is TGTGCCAGTAGTCTGGGGCAGAACACTGAAGCTTTCTTT.

The chain is built from TRBV9 and TRBJ2-2; a possible D gene is TRBD1 (6 bases). The CDR3 contains 15 residues. V dropped 4 bases and J dropped 3 bases, with 13 bases sitting between them. Per the germline V gene, CDR1 is SGDLS and CDR2 is YYNGEE. Here the CDR3 DNA reads TGTGCCAGCAGCACACAATACAGGGACACCGGGGAGCTGTTTTTT. Translating gives CASSTQYRDTGELFF.

This rearrangement joins TRBV19 to TRBJ1-4; perhaps TRBD1 as D (6 bases). Germline-derived CDR1 and CDR2 are LNHDA and SQIVND (reference sequence). This CDR3 is built from 16 residues. With 5 bases removed from V and 0 bases from J, the gap between germline ends came to 13 bases. The CDR3 nucleotides read TGTGCCAGTAGTCTGGCCGGGACAACAACTAATGAAAAACTGTTTTTT. It is translated as CASSLAGTTTNEKLFF. Full variable domain (outside the CDR3, taken from reference TRBV19 and TRBJ1-4): DGGITQSPKYLFRKEGQNVTLSCEQNLNHDAMYWYRQDPGQGLRLIYYSQIVNDFQKGDIAEGYSVSREKKESFPLTVTSAQKNPTAFYLCASSLAGTTTNEKLFFGSGTQLSVL.

Details on this clone: Other DNA variants within this sample encode the same CDR3. The V call is TRBV7-8, the J call TRBJ1-5, with D perhaps TRBD1 (6 bases). The germline V gene has CDR1 SGHVS and CDR2 FQNEAQ. The V end was cut by 5 bases, the J end by 5 bases, with 10 bases between. This CDR3 comprises 13 residues. The CDR3 reads CASSPNRDQPQHF. CDR3 DNA: TGTGCCAGCAGCCCAAACAGGGATCAGCCCCAGCATTTT. Supplemented by reference TRBV7-8 and TRBJ1-5, the full variable domain reads GAGVSQSPRYKVAKRGQDVALRCDPISGHVSLFWYQQALGQGPEFLTYFQNEAQLDKSGLPSDRFFAERPEGSVSTLKIQRTQQEDSAVYLCASSPNRDQPQHFGDGTRLSIL.

The genes are TRBV3-1 (or the pseudogene TRBV3-2) and TRBJ2-1; TRBD2 is a possible D gene (7 bases). The CDR3 has 15 amino acids. The germline V gene has CDR1 LGHDT and CDR2 YNNKEL (reference sequence). Trimming stripped 6 bases from V and 4 bases from J, with 16 bases between. The CDR3 DNA is TGTGCCAGCAGTGCCTCGGGGGGCCCATACAATGAGCAGTTCTTC. Translated, it gives CASSASGGPYNEQFF.

The chain carries TRBV30 and TRBJ1-1; perhaps TRBD1 as D (5 bases). Trimming stripped 4 bases from V and 1 base from J, with 13 bases between. The CDR3 has 14 residues. Germline V gene lookup returns CDR1 GTSNPN and CDR2 SVGIG (reference sequence). The CDR3 DNA reads as TGTGCCTGGAAGGCAGGGCGGTCGAACACTGAAGCTTTCTTT. It yields the protein CAWKAGRSNTEAFF.

The rearrangement joins TRBV7-2 to TRBJ1-1; 7 nucleotides line up with TRBD1. Losses at the gene ends were 5 bases for V and 4 bases for J; bases not matched to a gene: 7. Germline loops: CDR1 SGHTA, CDR2 FQGNSA. The CDR3 contains 14 residues. CDR3 DNA sequence: TGTGCCAGCAGCGTTAACAGGGGCGGCACTGAAGCTTTCTTT. It encodes CASSVNRGGTEAFF.

The J gene is TRBJ2-5, the V gene TRBV29-1, with no clear D. The germline V gene has CDR1 SQVTM and CDR2 ANQGSEA. V lost 4 bases to trimming and J lost 0 bases, with 12 bases between them. There are 14 residues in the CDR3. The CDR3 sequence: CSVGASSYQETQYF. The CDR3 bases are TGCAGCGTTGGGGCGTCGTCGTACCAAGAGACCCAGTACTTC.

The chain links TRBV3-1 (or the pseudogene TRBV3-2) to TRBJ1-6; tentatively, D is TRBD1 (5 bases). The CDR3 sequence is 14 residues long. V was trimmed by 2 bases and J by 9 bases, leaving 11 bases between them. Germline V gene sequence: CDR1 LGHDT, CDR2 YNNKEL (reference sequence). Here the CDR3 reads CASSQKGARSPLHF. The CDR3 DNA sequence: TGTGCCAGCAGCCAAAAAGGGGCCCGTTCACCCCTCCACTTT.

V and J are TRBV9 and TRBJ1-5; 7 nucleotides align to TRBD1. With 0 bases clipped from V and 9 bases from J, the junction kept 6 bases outside the gene matches. Germline V gives CDR1 SGDLS, CDR2 YYNGEE. The CDR3 extends over 14 amino acids. In DNA, the CDR3 is TGTGCCAGCAGCGTAGGGGCAGGGGGTGTGCCCCAGCATTTT. Protein: CASSVGAGGVPQHF.

The chain links TRBV7-2 to TRBJ1-3, with 8 positions matching TRBD1. The CDR3 sequence is 16 residues long. V lost 5 bases to trimming and J lost 0 bases; unmatched junction nucleotides: 6. The germline V gene encodes CDR1 SGHTA and CDR2 FQGNSA. CDR3 sequence reads: CASSQGALYSGNTIYF. CDR3 nucleotide sequence: TGTGCCAGCAGCCAGGGGGCACTGTACTCTGGAAACACCATATATTTT.

This chain joins TRBV3-1 (or the pseudogene TRBV3-2) and TRBJ2-1, with a weak D call TRBD2 (5 bases). Germline loops: CDR1 LGHDT, CDR2 YNNKEL (reference sequence). Trimming stripped 1 base from V and 5 bases from J, with 12 bases between. The CDR3 is 15 residues long. The CDR3 here is CASSQGRPRHNEQFF. Here the CDR3 DNA reads TGTGCCAGCAGCCAAGGGAGGCCTAGACACAATGAGCAGTTCTTC.

The V and J genes are TRBV9 and TRBJ1-6; 7 bases map to TRBD1. There are 16 residues in the CDR3. V trimming: 4 bases; J trimming: 7 bases; junction bases outside the gene matches: 11. CDR1 SGDLS and CDR2 YYNGEE come from the germline V gene. In DNA, the CDR3 is TGTGCCAGCAGCTATGGTTCGGGACAGTTCAATTCACCCCTCCACTTT. Translated: CASSYGSGQFNSPLHF.

This clone was observed a few times. V is TRBV7-9 and J is TRBJ2-3; tentatively, D is TRBD2 (5 bases). Germline loops: CDR1 SEHNR, CDR2 FQNEAQ (reference sequence). This CDR3 contains 15 residues. V was clipped by 5 bases and J by 2 bases, with 14 bases between them. The CDR3 nucleotides are TGTGCCAGCAGCGAGGGAGTAGTAATCACAGATACGCAGTATTTT. This gives the protein CASSEGVVITDTQYF.

The V and J genes are TRBV3-1 (or the pseudogene TRBV3-2) and TRBJ2-5; a possible D gene is TRBD1 (5 bases). Germline CDR1 and CDR2: LGHDT and YNNKEL (reference sequence). This CDR3 is built from 16 residues. Between the trimmed V and J ends, which lost 0 bases and 1 base, there was a span of 12 bases. In DNA, the CDR3 is TGTGCCAGCAGCCAAGATCCTGGCAGGGTCCAAGAGACCCAGTACTTC. Translation gives CASSQDPGRVQETQYF.